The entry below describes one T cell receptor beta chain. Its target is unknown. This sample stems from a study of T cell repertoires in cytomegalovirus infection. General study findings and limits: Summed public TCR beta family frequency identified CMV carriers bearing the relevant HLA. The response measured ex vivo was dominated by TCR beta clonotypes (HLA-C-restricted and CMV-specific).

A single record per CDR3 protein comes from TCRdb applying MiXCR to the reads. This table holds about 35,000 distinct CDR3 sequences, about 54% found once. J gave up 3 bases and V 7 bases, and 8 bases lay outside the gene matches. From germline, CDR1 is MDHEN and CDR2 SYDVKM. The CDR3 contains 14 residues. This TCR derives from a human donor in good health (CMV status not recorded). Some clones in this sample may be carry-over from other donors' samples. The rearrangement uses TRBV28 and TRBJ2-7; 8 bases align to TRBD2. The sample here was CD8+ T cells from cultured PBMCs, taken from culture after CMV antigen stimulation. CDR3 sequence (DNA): TGTGCCAGCATTCGGGAGGGAGGGCACTACGAGCAGTACTTC. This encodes CASIREGGHYEQYF.